This entry describes one TCR beta chain. What this receptor recognizes is not known. No quality values exist for individual bases; no much larger clone is one base distant. The data are from a study of T cell responses to AZD1222 COVID-19 vaccine (dated by TCRdb to the early 2020s). With regard to the full study: A total of around 240 trial participants underwent TCR sequencing, of whom under 220 had received two doses of AZD1222 and some 25 had received two doses of the MenACWY control vaccine. Trial participants were enrolled by age into subgroups of 18-55, 56-69 and 70-plus years, and 148, 28 and 57 TCR-sequenced participants, respectively, were included in these subgroups.

The CDR3 regions of human TCRbeta chains were analyzed by immunosequencing. Per the original workflow: Repertoire TCRs were matched against a reference library of SARS-CoV-2-specific TCRs generated with the MIRA antigen-specificity platform. Breadth was defined as the fraction of unique TCRs that were SARS-CoV-2-associated. Depth was defined as the fraction of total T cells that were SARS-CoV-2-associated. Each spike-specific TCR was assigned to its reactive spike region and to a CD4 or CD8 class using the MIRA data. Log10-transformed breadth and depth values were compared by one-way ANOVA with Sidak's multiple comparisons tests. TCRdb took this table from immuneACCESS and kept in-frame rearrangements with V and J called. Such tables lack part of the clones; where checked against another copy, unresolved V genes explain under half of the gap, and the rest is unexplained. That table supplies the V and J calls and clone size; D and trimming were determined from the DNA. This sample lists approximately 100,000 clones; around 90% were detected once. The ten biggest clones cover 2% to 3% of the sample.

Study-wide conclusions, independent of this receptor: Epitopes outside the regions mutated in the B.1.351 and B.1.1.7 variants were reportedly recognized by nearly half of the unique spike-specific TCRs. Spike-specific TCR breadth and depth rose significantly after two AZD1222 doses compared with day 0 and with MenACWY recipients. Vaccine-associated CD4 TCRs spanned the whole spike protein, with dominant responses in regions 160-218 and 743-854. The 56-69-year group was small, and its depth increase did not reach significance, likely because of low power. Conclusions about previously exposed vaccinees are limited, since just 6 or 7 AZD1222 recipients were seropositive for SARS-CoV-2 at baseline. No day 14 peak-response samples were available, so repertoires were characterized only after the peak T cell response. Participants were mostly white British and included more females than males, and it was suggested by the authors that clonal diversity may have been underestimated.

The sample's time point label, in plain terms: about 28 days (+/-7) after the second vaccine dose. AZD1222 recipients whose second dose came at about 4 weeks and those whose second dose came at about 12 weeks were combined into one group, since spike-specific TCR depth and breadth did not differ between the two schedules. Vaccinee samples came from UK trials COV001 and COV002, including a single-blind randomized controlled phase 2/3 trial of AZD1222 (ChAdOx1 nCoV-19) in healthy adults. For TCRbeta chain sequencing, PBMC samples from trial participants were taken at day 0 and at day 28 after the second dose. The receptor was isolated from an adult who received the AZD1222 COVID-19 vaccine. Sequences were derived from peripheral blood, sampled 28 days after the second AZD1222 dose.

The nucleotide sequence is given as TGTGCCAGCAGTTTTCTTGTTGTGGGGAATGAGCAGTTCTTC. Its amino acids are CASSFLVVGNEQFF. Rearrangement joined TRBV28 to TRBJ2-1, with the D segment identity uncertain. Trimming removed 3 bases from V and 7 bases from J, leaving 13 bases between the germline ends. The germline V gene sets CDR1 to MDHEN and CDR2 to SYDVKM. There are 14 amino acids in the CDR3, from cysteine to phenylalanine inclusive. Only CDR3 DNA remains: 42 bases, in frame from the first base.